The T cell receptor beta chain under discussion was sequenced for a study of T cells after yellow fever vaccination. Study as a whole: Low-cell-number fractions were prepared with SMART-Seq v4 Ultra Low Input.

MiXCR, run by TCRdb on the 5' RACE reads, gives a single entry per CDR3 protein. The profile shows around 610,000 distinct CDR3 sequences, about 13% of them singletons. This clonotype was counted a few times. Sequencing was performed on PBMCs, taken on the day of the yellow fever booster vaccination. The receptor's source is a man aged 30 to 39 who received the YFV17D yellow fever vaccine.

CDR3 sequence: CAISGLGGLTYEQYF. The DNA of the CDR3 is TGTGCCATCAGTGGGTTGGGAGGCCTAACCTACGAGCAGTACTTC. The V and J genes are TRBV10-3 and TRBJ2-7, with a possible D match to TRBD2 (6 bases). CDR1 ENHRY and CDR2 SYGVKD come from the germline V gene. V was pared by 4 bases and J by 2 bases, with 15 bases between. The CDR3 consists of 15 residues.